This T cell receptor beta chain was sequenced in a study of control samples from healthy donors and cancer patients (dated by TCRdb to the early 2020s). Library generation was performed with the immunoSEQ multiplex PCR assay. Sourced from immuneACCESS, this table was stored by TCRdb with only in-frame sequences that have V and J called. A share of the clones is absent; for the studies checked, an unresolved V gene accounts for under half, and the remainder has no known explanation. This sample gives around 120,000 clones in total; approximately 88% of them show up just once. The ten largest account for about 3.2% of the sample. The CDR3 measures 13 amino acids from cysteine to phenylalanine. The kept DNA is CDR3 alone, 39 bases in frame from the first base. Via the germline V gene (reference sequence), CDR1 is MNHEY and CDR2 SMNVEV. Between the V and J ends, shortened by 8 bases and 8 bases respectively, the junction contains 17 bases.

Remarks on this clone: Its antigen remains unidentified. Per-nucleotide qualities are absent, and no much larger clonotype sits a single base away.

This TCR was recovered from a man between 35 and 55 years old in good health. The chain is assembled from TRBV27 and TRBJ2-3; the D gene cannot be resolved beyond TRBD1 or TRBD2, each matching 5 bases. The sequencing sample was made of blood. In nucleotides, the sequence is TGTGCCAGCGCGACAGAGGGCAAGGGTACGCAGTATTTT. Translated, it reads CASATEGKGTQYF.